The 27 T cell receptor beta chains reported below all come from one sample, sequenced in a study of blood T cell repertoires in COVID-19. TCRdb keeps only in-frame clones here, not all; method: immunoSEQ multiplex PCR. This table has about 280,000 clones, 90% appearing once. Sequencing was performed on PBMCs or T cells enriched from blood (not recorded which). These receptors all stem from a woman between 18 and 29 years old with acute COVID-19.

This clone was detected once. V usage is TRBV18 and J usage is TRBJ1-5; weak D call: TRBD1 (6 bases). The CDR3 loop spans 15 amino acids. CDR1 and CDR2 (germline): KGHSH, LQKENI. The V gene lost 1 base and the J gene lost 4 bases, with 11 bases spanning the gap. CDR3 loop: CASSPRLGQNQPQHF. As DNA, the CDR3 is TGTGCCAGCTCACCACGATTAGGACAGAATCAGCCCCAGCATTTT.

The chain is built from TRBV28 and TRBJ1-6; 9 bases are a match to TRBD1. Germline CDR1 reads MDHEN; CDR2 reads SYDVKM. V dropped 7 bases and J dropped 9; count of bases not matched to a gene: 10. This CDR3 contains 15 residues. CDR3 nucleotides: TGTGCCAGCACTATTTCAGGGACAGGGAGTTCACCCCTCCACTTT. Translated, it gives CASTISGTGSSPLHF.

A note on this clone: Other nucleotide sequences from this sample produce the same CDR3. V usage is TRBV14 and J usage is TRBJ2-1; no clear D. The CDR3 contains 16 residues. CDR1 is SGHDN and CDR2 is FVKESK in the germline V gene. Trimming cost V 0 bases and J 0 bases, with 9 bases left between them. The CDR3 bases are TGTGCCAGCAGCCAAGATCCGGCGGACTCCTACAATGAGCAGTTCTTC. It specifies CASSQDPADSYNEQFF.

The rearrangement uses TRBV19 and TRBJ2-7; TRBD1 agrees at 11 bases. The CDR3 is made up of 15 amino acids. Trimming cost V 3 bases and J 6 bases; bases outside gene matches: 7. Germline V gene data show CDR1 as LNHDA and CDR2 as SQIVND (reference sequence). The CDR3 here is CASSISRTGGPEQYF. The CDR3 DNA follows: TGTGCCAGTAGTATCTCCCGGACAGGGGGCCCCGAGCAGTACTTC.

CDR3 loop: CASSLQGRELFF. The CDR3 DNA sequence: TGTGCCAGCAGCCTACAGGGTAGGGAGCTGTTTTTT. The V call is TRBV2, the J call TRBJ2-2; D possibly corresponds to TRBD1 (6 bases). V lost 6 bases and J lost 9, with 11 bases in between. Germline CDR1 is SNHLY and CDR2 is FYNNEI. This CDR3 region has 12 residues.

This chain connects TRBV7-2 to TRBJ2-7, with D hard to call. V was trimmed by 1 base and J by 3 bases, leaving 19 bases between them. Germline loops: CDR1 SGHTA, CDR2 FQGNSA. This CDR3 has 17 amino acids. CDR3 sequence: CASSLGAGRNQLYEQYF. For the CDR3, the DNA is TGTGCCAGCAGCTTAGGGGCAGGCCGTAACCAACTCTACGAGCAGTACTTC.

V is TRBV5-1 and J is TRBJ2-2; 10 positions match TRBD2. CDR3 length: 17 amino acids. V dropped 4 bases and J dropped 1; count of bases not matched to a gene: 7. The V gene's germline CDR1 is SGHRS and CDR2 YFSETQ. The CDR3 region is CASSPRTSGMNTGELFF. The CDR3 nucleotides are TGCGCCAGCAGCCCGAGGACTAGCGGTATGAACACCGGGGAGCTGTTTTTT.

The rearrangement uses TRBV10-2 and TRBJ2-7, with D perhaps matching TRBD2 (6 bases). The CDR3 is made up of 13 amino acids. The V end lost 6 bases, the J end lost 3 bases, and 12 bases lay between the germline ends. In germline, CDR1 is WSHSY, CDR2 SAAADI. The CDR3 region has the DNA TGCGCCAGCAGGGCGGGATTACTCTACGAGCAGTACTTC. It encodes CASRAGLLYEQYF.

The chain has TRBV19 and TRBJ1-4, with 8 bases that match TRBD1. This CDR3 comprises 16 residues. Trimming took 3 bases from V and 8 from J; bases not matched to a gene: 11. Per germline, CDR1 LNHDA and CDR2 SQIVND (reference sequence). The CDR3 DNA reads TGTGCCAGTAGTATCCCGGACAGGGACGTAGGAGAAAAACTGTTTTTT. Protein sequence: CASSIPDRDVGEKLFF. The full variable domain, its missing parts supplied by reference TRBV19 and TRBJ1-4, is DGGITQSPKYLFRKEGQNVTLSCEQNLNHDAMYWYRQDPGQGLRLIYYSQIVNDFQKGDIAEGYSVSREKKESFPLTVTSAQKNPTAFYLCASSIPDRDVGEKLFFGSGTQLSVL.

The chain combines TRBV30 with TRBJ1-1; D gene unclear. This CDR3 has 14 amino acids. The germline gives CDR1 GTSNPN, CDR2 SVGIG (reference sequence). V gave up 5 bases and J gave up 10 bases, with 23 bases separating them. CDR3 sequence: CAWGFPGGERGAFF. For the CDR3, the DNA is TGTGCCTGGGGTTTTCCCGGCGGGGAGCGGGGAGCTTTCTTT.

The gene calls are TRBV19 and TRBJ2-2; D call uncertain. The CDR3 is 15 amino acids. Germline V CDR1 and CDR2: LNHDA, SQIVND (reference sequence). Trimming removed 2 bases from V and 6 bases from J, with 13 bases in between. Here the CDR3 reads CASSILPPLPGELFF. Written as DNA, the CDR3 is TGTGCCAGTAGTATACTACCCCCTCTACCCGGGGAGCTGTTTTTT.

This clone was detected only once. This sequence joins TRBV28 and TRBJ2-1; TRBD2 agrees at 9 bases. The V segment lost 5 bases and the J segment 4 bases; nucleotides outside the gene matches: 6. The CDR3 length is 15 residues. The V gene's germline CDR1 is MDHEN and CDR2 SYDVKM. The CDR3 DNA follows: TGTGCCAGCAGTCCTAGCGGGGTCTCTTACAATGAGCAGTTCTTC. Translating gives CASSPSGVSYNEQFF.

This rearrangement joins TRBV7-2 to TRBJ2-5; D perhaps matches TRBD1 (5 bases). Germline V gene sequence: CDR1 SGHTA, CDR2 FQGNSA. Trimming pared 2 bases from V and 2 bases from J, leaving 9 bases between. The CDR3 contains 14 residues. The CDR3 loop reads CASSLLRGQETQYF. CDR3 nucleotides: TGTGCCAGCAGCTTATTAAGGGGTCAAGAGACCCAGTACTTC.

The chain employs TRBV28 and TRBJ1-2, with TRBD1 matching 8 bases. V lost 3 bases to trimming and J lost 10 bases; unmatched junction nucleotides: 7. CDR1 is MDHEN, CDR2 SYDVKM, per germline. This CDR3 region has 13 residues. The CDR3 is CASSFTQGADYTF. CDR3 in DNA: TGTGCCAGCAGTTTTACCCAGGGGGCAGACTACACCTTC.

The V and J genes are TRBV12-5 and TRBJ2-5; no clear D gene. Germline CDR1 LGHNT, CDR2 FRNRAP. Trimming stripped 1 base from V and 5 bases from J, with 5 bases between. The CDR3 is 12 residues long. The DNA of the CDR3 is TGTGCTAGTGGTTTGGACTTGGAGACCCAGTACTTC. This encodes CASGLDLETQYF.

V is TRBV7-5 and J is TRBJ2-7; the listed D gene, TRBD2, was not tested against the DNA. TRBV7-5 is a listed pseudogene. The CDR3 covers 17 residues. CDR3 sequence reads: CVRSLPRGLAGIYEQYF. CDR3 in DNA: TGTGTCAGAAGCCTCCCCCGCGGACTAGCGGGAATCTACGAGCAGTACTTC.

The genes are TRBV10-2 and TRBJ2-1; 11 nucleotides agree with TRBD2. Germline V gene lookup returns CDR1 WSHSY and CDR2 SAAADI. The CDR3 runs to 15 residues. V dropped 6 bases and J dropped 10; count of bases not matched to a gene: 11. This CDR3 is CASSVAGGTQREQFF. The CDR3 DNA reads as TGCGCCAGCAGCGTAGCGGGAGGGACCCAAAGGGAGCAGTTCTTC.

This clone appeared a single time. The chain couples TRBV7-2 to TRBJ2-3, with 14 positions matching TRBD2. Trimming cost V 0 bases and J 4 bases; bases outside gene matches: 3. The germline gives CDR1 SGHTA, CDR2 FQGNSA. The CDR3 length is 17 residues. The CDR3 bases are TGTGCCAGCAGCTTAGCGGTGGGACTAGCGGGAGCAGATACGCAGTATTTT. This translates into CASSLAVGLAGADTQYF.

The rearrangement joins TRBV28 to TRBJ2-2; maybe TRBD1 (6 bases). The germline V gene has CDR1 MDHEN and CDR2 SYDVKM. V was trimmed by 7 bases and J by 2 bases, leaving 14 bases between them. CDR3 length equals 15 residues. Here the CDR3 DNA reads TGTGCCAGCACCTTGGGGGCGGCAAACACCGGGGAGCTGTTTTTT. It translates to CASTLGAANTGELFF.

The chain's CDR3 is CASSLALTTGGEQYF. CDR3 coding DNA: TGCGCCAGCAGCTTGGCCTTAACGACAGGAGGTGAGCAGTACTTC. This sequence joins TRBV5-1 and TRBJ2-7, with D possibly matching TRBD1 (6 bases). Germline lookup yields CDR1 SGHRS and CDR2 YFSETQ. The CDR3 runs to 15 residues. V was clipped by 0 bases and J by 7 bases, with 17 bases between them.

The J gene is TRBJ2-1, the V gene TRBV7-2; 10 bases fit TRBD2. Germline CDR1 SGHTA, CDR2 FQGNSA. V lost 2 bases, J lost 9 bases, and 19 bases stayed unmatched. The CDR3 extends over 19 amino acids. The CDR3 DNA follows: TGTGCCAGCAGCTTAAGAGGGGTCGAGCTAGCGGGAGTAGGCAGTGAGCAGTTCTTC. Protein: CASSLRGVELAGVGSEQFF.

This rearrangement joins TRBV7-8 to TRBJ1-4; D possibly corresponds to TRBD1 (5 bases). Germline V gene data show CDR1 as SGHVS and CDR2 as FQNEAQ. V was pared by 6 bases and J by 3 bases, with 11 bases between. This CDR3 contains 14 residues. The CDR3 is CASSIRVSNEKLFF. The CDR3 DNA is TGTGCCAGCAGTATCAGGGTGTCTAATGAAAAACTGTTTTTT.

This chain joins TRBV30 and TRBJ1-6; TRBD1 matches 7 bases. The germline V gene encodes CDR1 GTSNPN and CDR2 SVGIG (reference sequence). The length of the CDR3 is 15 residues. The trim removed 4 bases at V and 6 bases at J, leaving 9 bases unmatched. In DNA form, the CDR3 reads TGTGCCTGGACCCGAGTGGGACAGAGTAATTCACCCCTCCACTTT. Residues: CAWTRVGQSNSPLHF.

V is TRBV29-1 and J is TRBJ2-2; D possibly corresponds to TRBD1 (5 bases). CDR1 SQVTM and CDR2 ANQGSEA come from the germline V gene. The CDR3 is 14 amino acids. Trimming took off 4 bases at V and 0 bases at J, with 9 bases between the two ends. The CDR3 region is CSVVDSTNTGELFF. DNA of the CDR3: TGCAGCGTTGTCGACAGTACGAACACCGGGGAGCTGTTTTTT.

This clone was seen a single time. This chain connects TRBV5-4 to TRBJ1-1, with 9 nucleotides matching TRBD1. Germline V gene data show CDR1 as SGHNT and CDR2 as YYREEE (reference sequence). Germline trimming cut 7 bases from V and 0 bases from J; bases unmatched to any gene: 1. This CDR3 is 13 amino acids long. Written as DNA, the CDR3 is TGTGCCAGCCGGGACAGGGTGAACACTGAAGCTTTCTTT. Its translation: CASRDRVNTEAFF.

The CDR3, as DNA: TGTGCCAGCAGTTACTCGATCCTGGGACAGGGCTATGGCTACACCTTC. Translating it yields CASSYSILGQGYGYTF. This chain joins TRBV6-5 and TRBJ1-2; 9 nucleotides align to TRBD1. The CDR3 is made up of 16 amino acids. CDR1 is MNHEY, CDR2 SVGAGI, per germline. The J segment lost 4 bases and the V segment lost 0 bases, leaving 6 bases of the junction unmatched.

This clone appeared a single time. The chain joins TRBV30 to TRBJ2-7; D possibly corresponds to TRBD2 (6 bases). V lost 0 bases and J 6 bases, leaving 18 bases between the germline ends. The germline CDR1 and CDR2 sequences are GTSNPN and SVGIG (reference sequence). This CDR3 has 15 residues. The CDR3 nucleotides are TGTGCCTGGAGTGTACGGGGGTCCAGCCTCTCCGAGCAGTACTTC. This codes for CAWSVRGSSLSEQYF.